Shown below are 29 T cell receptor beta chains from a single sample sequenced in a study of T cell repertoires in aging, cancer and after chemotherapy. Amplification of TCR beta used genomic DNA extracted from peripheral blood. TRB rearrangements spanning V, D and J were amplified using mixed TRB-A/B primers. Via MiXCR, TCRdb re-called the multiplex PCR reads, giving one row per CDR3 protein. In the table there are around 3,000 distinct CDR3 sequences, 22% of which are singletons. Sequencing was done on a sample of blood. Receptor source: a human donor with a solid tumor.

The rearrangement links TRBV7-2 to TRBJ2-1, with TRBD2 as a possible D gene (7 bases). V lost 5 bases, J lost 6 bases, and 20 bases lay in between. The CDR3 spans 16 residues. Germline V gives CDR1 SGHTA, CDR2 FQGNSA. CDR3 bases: TGTGCCAGCAGCCACGGACTAGGAGGGGGTTTCAATGAGCAGTTCTTC. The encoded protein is CASSHGLGGGFNEQFF.

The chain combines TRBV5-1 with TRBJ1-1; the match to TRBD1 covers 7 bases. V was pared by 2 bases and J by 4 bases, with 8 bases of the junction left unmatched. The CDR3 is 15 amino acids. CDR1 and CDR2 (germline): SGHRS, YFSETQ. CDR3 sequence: CASSLDRAVGTEAFF. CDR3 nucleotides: TGCGCCAGCAGCTTAGACAGGGCAGTCGGCACTGAAGCTTTCTTT.

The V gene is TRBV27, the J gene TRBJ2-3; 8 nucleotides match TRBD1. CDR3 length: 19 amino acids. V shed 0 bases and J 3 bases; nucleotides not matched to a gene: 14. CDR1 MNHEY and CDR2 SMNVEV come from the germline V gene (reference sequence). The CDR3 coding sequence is TGTGCCAGCAGTTTATCCGCCCAGGACAGGGTTGTCACAACAGATACGCAGTATTTT. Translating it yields CASSLSAQDRVVTTDTQYF.

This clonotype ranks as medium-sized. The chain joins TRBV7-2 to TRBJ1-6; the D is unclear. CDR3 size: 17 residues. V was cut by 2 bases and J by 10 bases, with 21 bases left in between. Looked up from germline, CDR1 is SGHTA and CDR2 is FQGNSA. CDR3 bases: TGTGCCAGCAGCTTAAGGGCCGGGGAGAGGCGGCAATCACCCCTCCACTTT. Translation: CASSLRAGERRQSPLHF.

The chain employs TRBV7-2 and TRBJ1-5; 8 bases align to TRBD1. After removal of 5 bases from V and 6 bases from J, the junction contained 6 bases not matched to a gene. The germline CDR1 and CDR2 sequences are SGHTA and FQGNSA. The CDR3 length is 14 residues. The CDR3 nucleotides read TGTGCCAGCAGCATCGACAGGGGCGGTCAGCCCCAGCATTTT. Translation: CASSIDRGGQPQHF.

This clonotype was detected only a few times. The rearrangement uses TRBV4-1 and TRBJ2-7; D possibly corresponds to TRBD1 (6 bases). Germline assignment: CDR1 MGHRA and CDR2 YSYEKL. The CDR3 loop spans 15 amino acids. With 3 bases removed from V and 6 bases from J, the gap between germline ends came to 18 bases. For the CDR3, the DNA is TGCGCCAGCAGCCACCAGCCAGGGGAATCCGGCGAGCAGTACTTC. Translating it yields CASSHQPGESGEQYF.

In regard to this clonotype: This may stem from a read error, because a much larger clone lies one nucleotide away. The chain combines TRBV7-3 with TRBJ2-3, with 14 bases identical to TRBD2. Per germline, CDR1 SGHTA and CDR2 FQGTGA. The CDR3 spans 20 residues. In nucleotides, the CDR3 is TGTGCCAGCAGCTTAATTACTCCGGGACTAGCGGGGGCGAGCAGAGATACGCAGTATTTT. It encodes CASSLITPGLAGASRDTQYF.

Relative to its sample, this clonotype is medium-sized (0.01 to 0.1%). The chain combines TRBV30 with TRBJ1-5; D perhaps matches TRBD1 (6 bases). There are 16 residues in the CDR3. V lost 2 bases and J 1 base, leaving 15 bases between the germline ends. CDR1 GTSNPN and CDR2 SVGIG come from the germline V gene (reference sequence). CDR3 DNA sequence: TGTGCCTGGAGTCCTCTCGGGACACAAAGCAATCAGCCCCAGCATTTT. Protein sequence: CAWSPLGTQSNQPQHF. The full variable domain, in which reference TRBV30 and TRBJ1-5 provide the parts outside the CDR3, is SQTIHQWPATLVQPVGSPLSLECTVEGTSNPNLYWYRQAAGRGLQLLFYSVGIGQISSEVPQNLSASRPQDRQFILSSKKLLLSDSGFYLCAWSPLGTQSNQPQHFGDGTRLSIL.

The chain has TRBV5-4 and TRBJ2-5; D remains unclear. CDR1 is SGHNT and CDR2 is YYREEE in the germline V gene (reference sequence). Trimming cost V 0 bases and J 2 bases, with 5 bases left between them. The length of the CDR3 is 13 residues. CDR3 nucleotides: TGTGCCAGCAGCTTGGGTGGACAAGAGACCCAGTACTTC. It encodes CASSLGGQETQYF.

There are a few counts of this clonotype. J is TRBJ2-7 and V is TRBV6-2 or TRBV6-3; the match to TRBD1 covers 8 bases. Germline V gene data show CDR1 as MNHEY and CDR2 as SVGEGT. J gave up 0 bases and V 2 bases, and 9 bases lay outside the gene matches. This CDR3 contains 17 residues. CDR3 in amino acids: CASSYPMGQAYSYEQYF. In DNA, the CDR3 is TGTGCCAGCAGTTACCCAATGGGACAGGCCTACTCCTACGAGCAGTACTTC.

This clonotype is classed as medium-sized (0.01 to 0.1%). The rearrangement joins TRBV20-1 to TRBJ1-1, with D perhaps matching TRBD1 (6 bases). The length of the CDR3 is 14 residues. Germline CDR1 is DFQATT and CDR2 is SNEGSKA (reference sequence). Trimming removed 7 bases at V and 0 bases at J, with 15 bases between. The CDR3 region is CSVRTVLVNTEAFF. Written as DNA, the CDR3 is TGCAGTGTTAGGACAGTCCTCGTGAACACTGAAGCTTTCTTT.

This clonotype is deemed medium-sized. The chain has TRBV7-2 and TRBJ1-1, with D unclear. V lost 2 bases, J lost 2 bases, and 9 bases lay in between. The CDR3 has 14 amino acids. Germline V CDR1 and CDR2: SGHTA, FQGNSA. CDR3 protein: CASSLLSSNTEAFF. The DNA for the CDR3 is TGTGCCAGCAGCTTACTTAGCTCCAACACTGAAGCTTTCTTT. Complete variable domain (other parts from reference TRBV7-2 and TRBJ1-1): GAGVSQSPSNKVTEKGKDVELRCDPISGHTALYWYRQSLGQGLEFLIYFQGNSAPDKSGLPSDRFSAERTGGSVSTLTIQRTQQEDSAVYLCASSLLSSNTEAFFGQGTRLTVV.

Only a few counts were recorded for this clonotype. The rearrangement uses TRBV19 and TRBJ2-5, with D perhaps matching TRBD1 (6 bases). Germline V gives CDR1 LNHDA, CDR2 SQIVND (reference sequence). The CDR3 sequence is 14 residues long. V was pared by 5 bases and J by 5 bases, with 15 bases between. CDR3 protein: CASSATGIWETQYF. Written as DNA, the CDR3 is TGTGCCAGTAGTGCCACAGGGATTTGGGAGACCCAGTACTTC.

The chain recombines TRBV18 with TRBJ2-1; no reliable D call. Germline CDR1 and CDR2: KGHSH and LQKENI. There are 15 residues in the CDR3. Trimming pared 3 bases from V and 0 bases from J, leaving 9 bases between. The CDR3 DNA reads TGTGCCAGCTCACCCCTAATAAGCTCCTACAATGAGCAGTTCTTC. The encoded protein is CASSPLISSYNEQFF. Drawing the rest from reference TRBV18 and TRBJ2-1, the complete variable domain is NAGVMQNPRHLVRRRGQEARLRCSPMKGHSHVYWYRQLPEEGLKFMVYLQKENIIDESGMPKERFSAEFPKEGPSILRIQQVVRGDSAAYFCASSPLISSYNEQFFGPGTRLTVL.

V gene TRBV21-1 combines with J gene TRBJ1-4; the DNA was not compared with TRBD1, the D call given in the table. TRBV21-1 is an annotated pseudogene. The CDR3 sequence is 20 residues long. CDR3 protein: CASSKERSTGQGRANEKLFF. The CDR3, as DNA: TGTGCCAGCAGCAAAGAAAGGAGCACGGGACAGGGTAGGGCTAATGAAAAACTGTTTTTT.

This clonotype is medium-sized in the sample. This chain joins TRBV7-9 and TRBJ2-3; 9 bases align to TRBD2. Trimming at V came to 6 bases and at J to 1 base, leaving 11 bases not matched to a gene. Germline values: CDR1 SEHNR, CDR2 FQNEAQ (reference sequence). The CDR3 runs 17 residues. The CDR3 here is CASRGVRVAGGTDTQYF. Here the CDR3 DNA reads TGTGCCAGCAGGGGGGTGAGAGTAGCGGGGGGCACAGATACGCAGTATTTT.

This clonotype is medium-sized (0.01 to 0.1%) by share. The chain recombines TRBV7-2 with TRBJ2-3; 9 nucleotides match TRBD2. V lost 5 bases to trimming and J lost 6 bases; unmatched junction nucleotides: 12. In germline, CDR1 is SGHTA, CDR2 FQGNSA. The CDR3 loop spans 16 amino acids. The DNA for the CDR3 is TGTGCCAGCAGCCTCATGGGCGGGGGGGCAAGCGATACGCAGTATTTT. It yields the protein CASSLMGGGASDTQYF.

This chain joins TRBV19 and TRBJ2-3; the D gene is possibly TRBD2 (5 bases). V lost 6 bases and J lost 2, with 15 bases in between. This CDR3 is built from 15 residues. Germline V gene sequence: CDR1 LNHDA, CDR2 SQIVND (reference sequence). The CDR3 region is CASRIGVGFTDTQYF. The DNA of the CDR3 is TGTGCCAGTAGGATCGGGGTGGGGTTCACAGATACGCAGTATTTT.

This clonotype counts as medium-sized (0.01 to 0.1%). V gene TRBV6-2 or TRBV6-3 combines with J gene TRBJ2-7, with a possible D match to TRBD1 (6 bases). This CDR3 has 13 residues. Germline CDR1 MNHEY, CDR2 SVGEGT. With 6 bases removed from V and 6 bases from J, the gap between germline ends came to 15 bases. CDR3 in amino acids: CASSREGVREQYF. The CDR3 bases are TGTGCCAGCAGCCGCGAGGGGGTCCGCGAGCAGTACTTC.

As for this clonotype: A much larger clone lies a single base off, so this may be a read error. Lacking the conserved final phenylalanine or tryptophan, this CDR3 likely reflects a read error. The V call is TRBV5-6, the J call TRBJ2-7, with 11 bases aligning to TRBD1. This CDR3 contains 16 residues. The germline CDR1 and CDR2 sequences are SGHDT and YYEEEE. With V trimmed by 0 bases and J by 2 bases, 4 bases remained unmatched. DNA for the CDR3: TGTGCCAGCAGCTTGGGATGGGACAGGGGGACCTACGAGCAGTACTAC. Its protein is CASSLGWDRGTYEQYY.

For the CDR3, the DNA is TGCAGTGCGAGAAATCCGGGACAGTTAGACGAGCAGTACTTC. Translated, it gives CSARNPGQLDEQYF. V and J are TRBV20-1 and TRBJ2-7; 7 bases match TRBD1. The germline V gene has CDR1 DFQATT and CDR2 SNEGSKA (reference sequence). CDR3 size: 14 residues. V was clipped by 6 bases and J by 5 bases; unmatched bases: 13.

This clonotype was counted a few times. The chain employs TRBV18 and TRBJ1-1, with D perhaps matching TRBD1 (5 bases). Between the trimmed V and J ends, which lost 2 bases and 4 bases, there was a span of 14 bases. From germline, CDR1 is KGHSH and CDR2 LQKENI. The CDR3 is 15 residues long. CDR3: CASSPTRPGGTEAFF. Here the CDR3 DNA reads TGTGCCAGCTCACCAACTCGGCCGGGGGGCACTGAAGCTTTCTTT.

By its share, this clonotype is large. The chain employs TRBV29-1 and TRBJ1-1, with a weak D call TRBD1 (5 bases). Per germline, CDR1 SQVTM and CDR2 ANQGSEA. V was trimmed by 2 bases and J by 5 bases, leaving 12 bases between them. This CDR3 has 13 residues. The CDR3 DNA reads TGCAGCGTTGAACCGGGAAGGGGAACTGAAGCTTTCTTT. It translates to CSVEPGRGTEAFF. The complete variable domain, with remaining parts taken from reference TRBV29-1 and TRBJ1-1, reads SAVISQKPSRDICQRGTSLTIQCQVDSQVTMMFWYRQQPGQSLTLIATANQGSEATYESGFVIDKFPISRPNLTFSTLTVSNMSPEDSSIYLCSVEPGRGTEAFFGQGTRLTVV.

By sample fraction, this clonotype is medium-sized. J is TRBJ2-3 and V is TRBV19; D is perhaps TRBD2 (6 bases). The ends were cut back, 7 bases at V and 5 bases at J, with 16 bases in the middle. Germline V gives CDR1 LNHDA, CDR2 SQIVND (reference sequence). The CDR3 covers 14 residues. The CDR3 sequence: CASKLAADRDTQYF. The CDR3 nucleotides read TGTGCCAGTAAATTAGCGGCAGATAGAGATACGCAGTATTTT. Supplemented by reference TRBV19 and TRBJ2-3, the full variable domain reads DGGITQSPKYLFRKEGQNVTLSCEQNLNHDAMYWYRQDPGQGLRLIYYSQIVNDFQKGDIAEGYSVSREKKESFPLTVTSAQKNPTAFYLCASKLAADRDTQYFGPGTRLTVL.

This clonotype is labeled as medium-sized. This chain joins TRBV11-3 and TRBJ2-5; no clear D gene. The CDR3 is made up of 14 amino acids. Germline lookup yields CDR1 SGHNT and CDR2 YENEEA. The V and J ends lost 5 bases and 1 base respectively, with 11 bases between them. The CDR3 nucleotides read TGTGCCAGCAGCCCGAGACGGTCCCAAGAGACCCAGTACTTC. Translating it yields CASSPRRSQETQYF.

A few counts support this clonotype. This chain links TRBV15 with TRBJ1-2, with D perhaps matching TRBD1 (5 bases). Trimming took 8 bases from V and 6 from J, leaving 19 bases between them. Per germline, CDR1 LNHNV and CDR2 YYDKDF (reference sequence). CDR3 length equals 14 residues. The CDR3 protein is CATRGRDGPDGYTF. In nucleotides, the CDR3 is TGTGCCACCCGGGGTCGGGACGGGCCGGATGGCTACACCTTC.

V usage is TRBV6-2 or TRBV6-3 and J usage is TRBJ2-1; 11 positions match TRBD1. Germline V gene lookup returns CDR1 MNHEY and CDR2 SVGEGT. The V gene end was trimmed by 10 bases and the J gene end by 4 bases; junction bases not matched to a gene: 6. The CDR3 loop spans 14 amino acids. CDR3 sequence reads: CAISGQGVYNEQFF. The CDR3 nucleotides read TGTGCCATTTCGGGACAGGGGGTTTACAATGAGCAGTTCTTC.

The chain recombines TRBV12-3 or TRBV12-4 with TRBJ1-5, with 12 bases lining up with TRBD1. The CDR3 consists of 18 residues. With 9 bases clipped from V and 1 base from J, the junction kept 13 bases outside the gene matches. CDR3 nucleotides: TGTGCCAGTCGGATGATTGGGACAGGGGGCTTGAGCAATCAGCCCCAGCATTTT. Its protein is CASRMIGTGGLSNQPQHF.

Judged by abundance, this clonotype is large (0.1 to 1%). CDR3 nucleotide sequence: TGTGCCAGTAGTCTCGCAGGGGGTGGCTACACCTTC. It specifies CASSLAGGGYTF. This chain links TRBV19 with TRBJ1-2, with TRBD1 identical over 7 bases. Germline values: CDR1 LNHDA, CDR2 SQIVND (reference sequence). The CDR3 loop spans 12 amino acids. With 5 bases clipped from V and 7 bases from J, the junction kept 4 bases outside the gene matches.